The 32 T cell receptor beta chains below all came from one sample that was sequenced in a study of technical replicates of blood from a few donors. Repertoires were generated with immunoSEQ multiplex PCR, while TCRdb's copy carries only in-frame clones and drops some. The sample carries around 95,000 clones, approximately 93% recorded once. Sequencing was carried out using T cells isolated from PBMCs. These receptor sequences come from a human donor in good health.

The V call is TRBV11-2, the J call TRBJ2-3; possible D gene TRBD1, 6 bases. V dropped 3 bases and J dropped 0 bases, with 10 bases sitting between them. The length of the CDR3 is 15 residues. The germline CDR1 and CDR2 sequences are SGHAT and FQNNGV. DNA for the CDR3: TGTGCCAGCAGCTTGGGGGCAGGGAGCACAGATACGCAGTATTTT. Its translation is CASSLGAGSTDTQYF.

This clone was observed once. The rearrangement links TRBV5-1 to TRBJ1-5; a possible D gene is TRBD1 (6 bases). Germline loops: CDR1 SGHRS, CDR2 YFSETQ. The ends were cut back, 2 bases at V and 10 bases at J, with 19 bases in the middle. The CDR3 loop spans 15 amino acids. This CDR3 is CASSLGTLHGEPQHF. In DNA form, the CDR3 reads TGCGCCAGCAGCTTAGGGACACTCCATGGGGAACCCCAGCATTTT.

Here the CDR3 reads CASSLVGGQGGLNEQFF. CDR3 nucleotide sequence: TGTGCCAGCAGCTTAGTAGGCGGACAGGGAGGTCTGAATGAGCAGTTCTTC. The chain recombines TRBV11-3 with TRBJ2-1; 8 bases map to TRBD1. V lost 1 base to trimming and J lost 7 bases; unmatched junction nucleotides: 12. Germline V lookup: CDR1 SGHNT, CDR2 YENEEA. This CDR3 has 17 residues.

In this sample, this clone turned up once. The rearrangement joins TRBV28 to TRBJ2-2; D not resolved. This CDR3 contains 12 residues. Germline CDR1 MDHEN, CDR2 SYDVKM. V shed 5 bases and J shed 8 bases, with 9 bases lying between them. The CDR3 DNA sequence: TGTGCCAGCAGTCCTTCCAGAGGGGAGCTGTTTTTT. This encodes CASSPSRGELFF.

The CDR3 nucleotides are TGCAGCGTTGACGCTAGCGGGAGGGCAGAGCAGTACTTC. Amino acid sequence: CSVDASGRAEQYF. The chain uses TRBV29-1 and TRBJ2-7, with 12 bases aligning to TRBD2. The germline V gene has CDR1 SQVTM and CDR2 ANQGSEA. V lost 3 bases and J lost 7; bases outside the gene matches: 4. The CDR3 spans 13 residues.

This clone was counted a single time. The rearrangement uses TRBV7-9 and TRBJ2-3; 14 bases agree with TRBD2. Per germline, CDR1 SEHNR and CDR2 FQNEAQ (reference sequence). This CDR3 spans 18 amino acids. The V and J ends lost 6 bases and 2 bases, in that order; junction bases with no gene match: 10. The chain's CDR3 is CASRVRGLAGGLTDTQYF. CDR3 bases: TGTGCCAGCAGGGTTCGAGGACTAGCGGGAGGCCTCACAGATACGCAGTATTTT.

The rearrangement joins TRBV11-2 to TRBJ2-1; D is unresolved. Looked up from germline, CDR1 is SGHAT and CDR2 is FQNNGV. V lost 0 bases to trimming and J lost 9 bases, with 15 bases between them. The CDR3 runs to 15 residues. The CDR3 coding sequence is TGTGCCAGCAGCTTAGATCTGTGGGTGGAGCGTGAGCAGTTCTTC. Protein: CASSLDLWVEREQFF. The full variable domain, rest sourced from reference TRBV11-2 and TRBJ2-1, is EAGVAQSPRYKIIEKRQSVAFWCNPISGHATLYWYQQILGQGPKLLIQFQNNGVVDDSQLPKDRFSAERLKGVDSTLKIQPAKLEDSAVYLCASSLDLWVEREQFFGPGTRLTVL.

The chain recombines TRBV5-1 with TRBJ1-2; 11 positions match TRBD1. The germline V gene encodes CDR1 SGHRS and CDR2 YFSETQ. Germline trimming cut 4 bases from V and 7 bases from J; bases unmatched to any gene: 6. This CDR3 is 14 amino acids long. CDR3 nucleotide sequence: TGCGCCAGCAGCCGGACAGGGGGCAATTCTGGCTACACCTTC. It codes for CASSRTGGNSGYTF. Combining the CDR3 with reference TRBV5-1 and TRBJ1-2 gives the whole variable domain KAGVTQTPRYLIKTRGQQVTLSCSPISGHRSVSWYQQTPGQGLQFLFEYFSETQRNKGNFPGRFSGRQFSNSRSEMNVSTLELGDSALYLCASSRTGGNSGYTFGSGTRLTVV.

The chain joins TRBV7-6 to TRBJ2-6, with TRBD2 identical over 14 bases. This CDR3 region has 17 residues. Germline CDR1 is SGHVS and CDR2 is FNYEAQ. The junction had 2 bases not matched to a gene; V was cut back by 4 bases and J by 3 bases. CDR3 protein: CASSWTSGRSGANVLTF. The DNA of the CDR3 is TGTGCCAGCAGCTGGACTAGCGGGAGGAGTGGGGCCAACGTCCTGACTTTC.

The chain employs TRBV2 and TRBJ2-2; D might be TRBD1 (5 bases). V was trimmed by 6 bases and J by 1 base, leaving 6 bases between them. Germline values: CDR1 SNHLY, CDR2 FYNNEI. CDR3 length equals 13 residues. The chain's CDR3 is CASRDRNTGELFF. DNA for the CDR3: TGTGCCAGCAGAGACAGGAACACCGGGGAGCTGTTTTTT.

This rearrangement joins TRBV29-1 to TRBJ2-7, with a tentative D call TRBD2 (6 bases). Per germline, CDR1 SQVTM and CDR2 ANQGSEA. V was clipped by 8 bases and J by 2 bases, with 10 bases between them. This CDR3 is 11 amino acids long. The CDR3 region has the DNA TGCAGCCGGAGGGAACCCTACGAGCAGTACTTC. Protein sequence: CSRREPYEQYF.

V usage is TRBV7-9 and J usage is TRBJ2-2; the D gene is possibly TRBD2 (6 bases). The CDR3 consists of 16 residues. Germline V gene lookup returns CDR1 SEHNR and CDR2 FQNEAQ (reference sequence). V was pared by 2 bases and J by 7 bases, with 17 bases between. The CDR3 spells CASSLLPGESVGELFF. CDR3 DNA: TGTGCCAGCAGCTTACTCCCGGGAGAATCCGTCGGGGAGCTGTTTTTT.

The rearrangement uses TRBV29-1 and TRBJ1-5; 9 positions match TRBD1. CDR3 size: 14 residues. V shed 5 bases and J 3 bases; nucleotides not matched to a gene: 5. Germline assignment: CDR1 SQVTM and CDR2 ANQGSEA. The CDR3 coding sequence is TGCAGCGTTTCCGGGACAGGGATCAATCAGCCCCAGCATTTT. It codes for CSVSGTGINQPQHF.

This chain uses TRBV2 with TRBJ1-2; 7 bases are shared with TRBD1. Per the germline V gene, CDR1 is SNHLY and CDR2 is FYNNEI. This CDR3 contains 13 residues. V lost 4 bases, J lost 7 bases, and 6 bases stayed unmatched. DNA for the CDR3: TGTGCCAGCAGTGGGGGGACAGAGACTGGCTACACCTTC. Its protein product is CASSGGTETGYTF.

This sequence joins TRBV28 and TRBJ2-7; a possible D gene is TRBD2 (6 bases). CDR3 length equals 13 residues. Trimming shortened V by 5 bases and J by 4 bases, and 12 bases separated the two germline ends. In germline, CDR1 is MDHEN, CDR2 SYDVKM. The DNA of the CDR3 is TGTGCCAGCAGTGTCCCTGGGAGGTACGAGCAGTACTTC. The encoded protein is CASSVPGRYEQYF.

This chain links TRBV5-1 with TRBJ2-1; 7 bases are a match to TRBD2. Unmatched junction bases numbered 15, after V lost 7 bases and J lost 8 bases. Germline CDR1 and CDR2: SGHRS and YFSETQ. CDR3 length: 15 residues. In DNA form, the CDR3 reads TGCGCCAGCGACGGGGGGACCCGGGGAAGCGATGAGCAGTTCTTC. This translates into CASDGGTRGSDEQFF.

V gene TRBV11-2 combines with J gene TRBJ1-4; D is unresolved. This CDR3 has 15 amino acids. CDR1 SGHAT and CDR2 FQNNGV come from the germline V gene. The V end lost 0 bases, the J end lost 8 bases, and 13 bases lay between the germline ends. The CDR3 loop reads CASSLDWAVSEKLFF. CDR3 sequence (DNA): TGTGCCAGCAGCTTAGATTGGGCAGTTTCAGAAAAACTGTTTTTT. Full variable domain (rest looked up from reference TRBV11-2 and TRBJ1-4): EAGVAQSPRYKIIEKRQSVAFWCNPISGHATLYWYQQILGQGPKLLIQFQNNGVVDDSQLPKDRFSAERLKGVDSTLKIQPAKLEDSAVYLCASSLDWAVSEKLFFGSGTQLSVL.

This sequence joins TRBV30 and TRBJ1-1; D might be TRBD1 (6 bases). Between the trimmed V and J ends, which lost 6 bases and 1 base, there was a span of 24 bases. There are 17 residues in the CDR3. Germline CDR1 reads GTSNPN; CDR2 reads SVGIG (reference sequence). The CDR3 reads CACLYSDRWIGNTEAFF. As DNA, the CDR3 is TGTGCCTGCCTATATAGCGACAGGTGGATAGGGAACACTGAAGCTTTCTTT.

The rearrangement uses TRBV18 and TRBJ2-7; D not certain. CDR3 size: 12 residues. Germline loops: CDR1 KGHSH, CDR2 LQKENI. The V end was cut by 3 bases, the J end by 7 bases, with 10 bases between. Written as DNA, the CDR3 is TGTGCCAGCTCACCTTTTCAGGAAGAGCAGTACTTC. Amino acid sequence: CASSPFQEEQYF.

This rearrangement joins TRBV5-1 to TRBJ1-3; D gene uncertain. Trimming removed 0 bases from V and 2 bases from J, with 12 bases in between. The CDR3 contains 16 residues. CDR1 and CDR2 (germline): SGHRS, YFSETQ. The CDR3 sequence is CASSLDRPGTGNTIYF. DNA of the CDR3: TGCGCCAGCAGCTTGGATCGTCCAGGTACTGGAAACACCATATATTTT.

Written as DNA, the CDR3 is TGTGCCAGCAGTTTTCTTCTAGCTGTTGAGCAGTTCTTC. Its protein product is CASSFLLAVEQFF. The chain carries TRBV28 and TRBJ2-1; maybe TRBD2 (5 bases). V lost 3 bases to trimming and J lost 9 bases, with 12 bases between them. The CDR3 consists of 13 residues. Germline values: CDR1 MDHEN, CDR2 SYDVKM. Full variable domain (rest looked up from reference TRBV28 and TRBJ2-1): DVKVTQSSRYLVKRTGEKVFLECVQDMDHENMFWYRQDPGLGLRLIYFSYDVKMKEKGDIPEGYSVSREKKERFSLILESASTNQTSMYLCASSFLLAVEQFFGPGTRLTVL.

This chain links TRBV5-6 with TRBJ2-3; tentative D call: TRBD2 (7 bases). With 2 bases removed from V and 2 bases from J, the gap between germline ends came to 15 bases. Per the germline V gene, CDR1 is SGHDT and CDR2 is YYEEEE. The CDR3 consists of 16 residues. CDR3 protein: CASSLWRGGFTDTQYF. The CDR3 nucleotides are TGTGCCAGCAGCTTATGGAGGGGGGGTTTCACAGATACGCAGTATTTT.

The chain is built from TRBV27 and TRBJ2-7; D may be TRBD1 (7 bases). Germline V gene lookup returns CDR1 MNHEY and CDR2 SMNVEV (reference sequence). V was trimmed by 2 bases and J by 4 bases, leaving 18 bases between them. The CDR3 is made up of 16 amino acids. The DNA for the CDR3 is TGTGCCAGCAGTTTAACCCAAGCAGGGGGGTTGTACGAGCAGTACTTC. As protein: CASSLTQAGGLYEQYF.

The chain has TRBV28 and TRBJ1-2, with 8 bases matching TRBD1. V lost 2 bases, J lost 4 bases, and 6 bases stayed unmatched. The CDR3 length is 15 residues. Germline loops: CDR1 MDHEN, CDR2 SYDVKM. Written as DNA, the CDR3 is TGTGCCAGCAGTTTACCGGACAGGGCCCTCTATGGCTACACCTTC. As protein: CASSLPDRALYGYTF.

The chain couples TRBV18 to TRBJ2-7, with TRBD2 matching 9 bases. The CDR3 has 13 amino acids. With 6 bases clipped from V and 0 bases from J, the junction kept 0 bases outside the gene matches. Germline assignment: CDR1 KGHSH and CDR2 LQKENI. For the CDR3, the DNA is TGTGCCAGCTCTAGCGGGAGCTCCTACGAGCAGTACTTC. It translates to CASSSGSSYEQYF.

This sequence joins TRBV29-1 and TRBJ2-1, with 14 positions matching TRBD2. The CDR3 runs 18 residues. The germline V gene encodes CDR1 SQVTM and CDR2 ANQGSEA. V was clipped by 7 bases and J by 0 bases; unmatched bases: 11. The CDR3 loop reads CSAPPGTSGSSSYNEQFF. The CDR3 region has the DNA TGCAGCGCCCCCCCAGGGACTAGCGGGAGTAGCTCCTACAATGAGCAGTTCTTC.

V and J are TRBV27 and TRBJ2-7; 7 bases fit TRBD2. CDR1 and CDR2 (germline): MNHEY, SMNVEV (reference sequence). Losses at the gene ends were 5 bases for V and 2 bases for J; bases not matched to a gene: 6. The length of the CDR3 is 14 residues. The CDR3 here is CASSGSGSPYEQYF. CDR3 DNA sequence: TGTGCCAGCAGTGGTAGCGGGTCTCCCTACGAGCAGTACTTC.

CDR3 sequence reads: CASSLGRGTGAADTQYF. For the CDR3, the DNA is TGCGCCAGCAGCTTGGGGAGGGGGACAGGGGCAGCAGATACGCAGTATTTT. This sequence joins TRBV5-1 and TRBJ2-3, with 10 bases lining up with TRBD1. V shed 0 bases, J shed 4 bases, and the junction held 8 bases outside the gene matches. This CDR3 has 17 amino acids. Germline V lookup: CDR1 SGHRS, CDR2 YFSETQ.

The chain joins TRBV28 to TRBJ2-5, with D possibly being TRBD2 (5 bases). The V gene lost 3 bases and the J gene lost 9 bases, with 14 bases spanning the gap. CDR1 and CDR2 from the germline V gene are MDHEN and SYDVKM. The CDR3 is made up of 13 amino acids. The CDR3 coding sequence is TGTGCCAGCAGTTTCGCATTATCCGGGGCCCAGTACTTC. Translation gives CASSFALSGAQYF.

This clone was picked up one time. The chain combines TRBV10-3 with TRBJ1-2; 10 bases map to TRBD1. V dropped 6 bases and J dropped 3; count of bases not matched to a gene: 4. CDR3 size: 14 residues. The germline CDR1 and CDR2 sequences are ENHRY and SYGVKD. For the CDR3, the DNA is TGTGCCATCAGGGGGACAGGGGACGACTATGGCTACACCTTC. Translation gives CAIRGTGDDYGYTF.

CDR3 sequence: CASSKTGIYEQYF. CDR3 sequence (DNA): TGTGCCAGCAGTAAGACAGGGATCTACGAGCAGTACTTC. The chain joins TRBV28 to TRBJ2-7; 7 nucleotides match TRBD1. CDR3 size: 13 residues. Germline CDR1 MDHEN, CDR2 SYDVKM. Losses at the gene ends were 5 bases for V and 3 bases for J; bases not matched to a gene: 4.

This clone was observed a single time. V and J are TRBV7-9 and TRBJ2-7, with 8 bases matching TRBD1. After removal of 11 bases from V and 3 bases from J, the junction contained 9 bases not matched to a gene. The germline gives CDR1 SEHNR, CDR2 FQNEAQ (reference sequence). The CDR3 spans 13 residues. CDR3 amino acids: CAVDRGTFYEQYF. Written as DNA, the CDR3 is TGTGCCGTAGACAGGGGAACGTTCTACGAGCAGTACTTC.